Listed here is a single T cell receptor beta chain. This clone came up a few times. Its recognized antigen is unknown. Nothing much larger sits one base from this clone, and base qualities are not available. Using the immunoSEQ TRB Survey service, rearranged CDR3 beta regions were amplified from genomic DNA with multiplex V and J primers. To keep sequencing depth equal across samples, survey-level depth of up to 500,000 reads per sample was applied. Libraries were purified, pooled and sequenced on Illumina technology. In the source study's methods: Productive clonality, sample overlap, pairwise scatters, CDR3 beta length, V/D/J gene usage and productiveness were assessed with immunoSEQ online tools. Alongside Shannon and Simpson indices, calculated diversity was computed as the number of unique rearrangements divided by total templates, multiplied by 100. Principal component analysis was performed on Z-score normalized data with the R prcomp function and the ggbiplot package. Morisita's index was used to quantify the clonal overlap between blood and rectum within each subject. In its TCRdb copy, this immuneACCESS table keeps in-frame sequences only and misses some clones. Where compared with another copy, unresolved V genes explain less than half of these, and the others have no known cause. That table furnishes V, J and clone size, whereas the DNA furnished D and trimming. The sample has approximately 18,000 clones on record, 74% of them singletons. The top ten clones comprise around 7% of the sample.

One to two pinch biopsies were taken from the rectum for research during colonoscopy. Before the diagnostic colonoscopy, none of the ulcerative colitis patients had been given immunosuppressive medication. Before DNA was isolated, the rectal biopsies underwent proteinase K digestion. The Wizard kit (Promega) was used to extract genomic DNA from both blood and intestinal samples. This entry belongs to a study of pediatric ulcerative colitis (dated by TCRdb to about 2019). Regarding the research as a whole: Among the ulcerative colitis patients, about seven had pancolitis and two had left-sided colitis, and histology in every patient was consistent with ulcerative colitis. Nine or ten newly diagnosed, treatment-naive pediatric ulcerative colitis patients and a few non-IBD control children each provided paired blood and rectal samples. By Pediatric Ulcerative Colitis Activity Index, a couple of patients had mild disease, several had moderate disease and three had acute severe colitis. Results and caveats for the whole study, not just this receptor: The healthy control group was small, consisting of only four individuals. A couple of rectal CDR3 clonotypes turned up in every ulcerative colitis patient but in none of the controls. For technical reasons, substantially fewer templates were yielded by the blood samples of a couple of patients, and these blood samples were excluded from blood-rectal overlap analysis. Because the repertoires came from total lymphocyte DNA, rare subsets such as regulatory T cells may have patterns that are not reflected. T cells from blood may have been included in the rectal pinch biopsies, particularly in patients with overt colitis. Features of the rectal repertoire distinguished controls, mild-moderate colitis patients and acute severe colitis patients, and in acute severe colitis rectal diversity was lower because of clonal expansions. Compared with controls, ulcerative colitis patients showed significantly higher autologous blood-rectal clonal overlap, a finding that suggests increased T cell trafficking to inflamed tissue.

The germline V gene gives CDR1 as MNHEY and CDR2 as SVGAGI. The CDR3 covers 15 residues, taking in both the cysteine and the phenylalanine. The CDR3 DNA has 45 bases and is translated from base 1. Cut back by 10 bases and 5 bases, the V and J ends lie 20 bases apart. The TCR comes from a boy younger than 18 with moderate ulcerative colitis. The chain is assembled from TRBV6-5 and TRBJ1-4, with a tentative D gene TRBD1 over 6 matching bases. Sequenced material: gut tissue. The DNA sequence is given as TGTGCCACAGCACAACACAACAGGGCGAATGAAAAACTGTTTTTT. Its translation reads: CATAQHNRANEKLFF.